The 8 T cell receptor beta chains presented below share a single source sample, sequenced in a study of radiotherapy plus CTLA-4 blockade in lung cancer. Only in-frame clones appear in the TCRdb table, and some are missing; sequencing was by immunoSEQ multiplex PCR. The table records tens of thousands of clones, roughly 73% of them present only once. The sequenced sample was peripheral blood, obtained from a patient treated with radiotherapy plus ipilimumab. The source of these receptors is a human donor with non-small cell lung cancer who had stable disease on radiotherapy plus ipilimumab.

The chain is built from TRBV4-1 and TRBJ2-2; D possibly corresponds to TRBD2 (6 bases). Germline V CDR1 and CDR2: MGHRA, YSYEKL. Trimming stripped 10 bases from V and 0 bases from J, with 12 bases between. The CDR3 is made up of 14 amino acids. The CDR3 sequence: CATGRGTNTGELFF. CDR3 sequence (DNA): TGCGCCACCGGGAGAGGGACGAACACCGGGGAGCTGTTTTTT.

The chain employs TRBV5-4 and TRBJ2-1; 10 bases align to TRBD2. The ends lost 3 bases at V and 5 bases at J; junction bases unmatched: 11. Germline V gene sequence: CDR1 SGHNT, CDR2 YYREEE (reference sequence). This CDR3 spans 17 amino acids. The CDR3 protein is CASSSLASGRRDNEQFF. CDR3 sequence (DNA): TGTGCCAGCAGCTCCCTCGCTAGCGGGAGACGAGACAATGAGCAGTTCTTC.

The chain employs TRBV27 and TRBJ1-2; 9 bases fit TRBD1. The CDR3 spans 14 residues. Germline CDR1 is MNHEY and CDR2 is SMNVEV (reference sequence). After removal of 4 bases from V and 4 bases from J, the junction contained 4 bases not matched to a gene. CDR3 loop: CASSYGTGSYGYTF. Written as DNA, the CDR3 is TGTGCCAGCAGTTATGGGACAGGGAGCTATGGCTACACCTTC.

The V and J genes are TRBV4-2 and TRBJ1-5, with 9 bases that match TRBD1. Germline V gene sequence: CDR1 LGHNA, CDR2 YNFKEQ. V was clipped by 4 bases and J by 6 bases; unmatched bases: 7. The CDR3 consists of 15 residues. CDR3 amino acids: CASSPDRGNSQPQHF. The CDR3 DNA sequence: TGTGCCAGCAGCCCGGACAGGGGCAATTCTCAGCCCCAGCATTTT.

The genes are TRBV6-6 and TRBJ2-5; D may match TRBD1 or TRBD2 (5 bases each). The ends were cut back, 6 bases at V and 1 base at J, with 9 bases in the middle. CDR1 is MNHNY, CDR2 SVGAGI, per germline (reference sequence). The CDR3 spans 13 residues. The CDR3 DNA sequence: TGTGCCAGCAGCGGGGACCCCCAAGAGACCCAGTACTTC. This sequence encodes CASSGDPQETQYF.

This chain connects TRBV4-2 to TRBJ1-4; D gene unclear. The V and J ends lost 5 bases and 3 bases respectively, with 4 bases between them. This CDR3 spans 12 amino acids. The V gene's germline CDR1 is LGHNA and CDR2 YNFKEQ. The CDR3 here is CASSTANEKLFF. The CDR3 region has the DNA TGTGCCAGCAGCACCGCTAATGAAAAACTGTTTTTT.

J is TRBJ2-1 and V is TRBV6-4; D remains ambiguous. The germline V and J ends were trimmed by 0 bases and 15 bases, with 15 bases remaining between them. CDR1 is MRHNA and CDR2 is SNTAGT in the germline V gene. The CDR3 has 13 residues. CDR3 in DNA: TGTGCCAGCAGTGACTCATATGGTGGCGCTCCGTTCTTC. It codes for CASSDSYGGAPFF.

The CDR3 region has the DNA TGTGCCAGCAGCCTCGGGGACGGGGGGCAGTATTTT. Its translation is CASSLGDGGQYF. J is TRBJ2-3 and V is TRBV7-9, with D perhaps TRBD2 (6 bases). CDR1 SEHNR and CDR2 FQNEAQ come from the germline V gene (reference sequence). V gave up 5 bases and J gave up 11 bases, with 14 bases separating them. The CDR3 loop spans 12 amino acids.